This is a list of T cell receptor beta chains from one sample in a study of OX40 agonist ivuxolimab in advanced cancers. Clones were sequenced by immunoSEQ multiplex PCR, and TCRdb holds only the in-frame ones, with some missing. In the table there are about 59,000 clones, 65% to 90% of which are singletons. The sample was CD4+ or CD8+ T cells sorted from blood, taken in a trial of the OX40 agonist ivuxolimab. All receptors come from an adult with an advanced solid tumor such as melanoma, head and neck, liver or kidney cancer. CDR3s include the opening cysteine and the closing phenylalanine or tryptophan. D genes are given only for firm matches. Clone size is not always given. Where it is, it says once, few, many or a class for expanded clones.

TRBD1 | . | TRBJ2-2 | TRBV7-9 | TGTGCCAGCAGCTTAGTCCCTTTGACAGGGAAAACCGGGGAGCTGTTTTTT | CASSLVPLTGKTGELFF
TRBD1 | . | TRBJ1-5 | TRBV19 | TGTGCCAGTAGGAGGAGGGGGCAAGACAATCAGCCCCAGCATTTT | CASRRRGQDNQPQHF
. | . | TRBJ2-1 | TRBV19 | TGTGCCAGTAGTATGGTATGGGGGTCCTACAATGAGCAGTTCTTC | CASSMVWGSYNEQFF
TRBD1 | once | TRBJ2-1 | TRBV5-8 | TGTGCCAGCAGACCGACAGGGAAAAATGAGCAGTTCTTC | CASRPTGKNEQFF
TRBD2 | . | TRBJ2-1 | TRBV6-1 | TGTGCCAGCAGTGTGGCGGGAGCCACCTACAATGAGCAGTTCTTC | CASSVAGATYNEQFF
TRBD1 | . | TRBJ2-5 | TRBV12-5 | TGTGCTAGTGGGACAAAAGGGGGCTCGGAGACCCAGTACTTC | CASGTKGGSETQYF
. | . | TRBJ1-2 | TRBV18 | TGTGCCAGCTCACCACCCTGGCCCCATGAGACGATCTATGGCTACACCTTC | CASSPPWPHETIYGYTF
. | . | TRBJ1-1 | TRBV4-1 | TGCGCCAGCAGCCGAGTCGATGGGAACACTGAAGCTTTCTTT | CASSRVDGNTEAFF
. | . | TRBJ1-6 | TRBV2 | TGTGCCAGCAGTGTAGGAGGGCCCGGCGGTTCACCCCTCCACTTT | CASSVGGPGGSPLHF
. | . | TRBJ2-2 | TRBV7-9 | TGTGCCAGCATGCTGAGGGGGAACACCGGGGAGCTGTTTTTT | CASMLRGNTGELFF
. | once | TRBJ1-5 | TRBV18 | TGTGCCAGCTCTCCCCTCGGGGGAGGGAATCAGCCCCAGCATTTT | CASSPLGGGNQPQHF
. | . | TRBJ2-1 | TRBV19 | TGTGCCAGTAGTATAGGTCGGGACAAAGGGCAGTTCTTC | CASSIGRDKGQFF
. | . | TRBJ1-5 | TRBV19 | TGTGCCAGTAGTATAGTTGCAGGCGGGATAGATAGCAATCAGCCCCAGCATTTT | CASSIVAGGIDSNQPQHF
. | once | TRBJ2-2 | TRBV30 | TGTGCCTGGAGTGTCTTTAACACCGGGGAGCTGTTTTTT | CAWSVFNTGELFF
. | once | TRBJ1-1 | TRBV25-1 | TGTGCCAGCAGTGAATCGGGCAGGTTGGGGACTGAAGCTTTCTTT | CASSESGRLGTEAFF
. | . | TRBJ1-1 | TRBV6-1 | TGTGCCAGCAGTCGATCAGTGAACACTGAAGCTTTCTTT | CASSRSVNTEAFF
. | . | TRBJ1-3 | TRBV6-1 | TGTGCCAGCACTGGTACGGGGTCTGGAAACACCATATATTTT | CASTGTGSGNTIYF
TRBD1 | . | TRBJ2-7 | TRBV15 | TGTGCCACCAGCAGAGGAGGGGGCGGCGAGCAGTACTTC | CATSRGGGGEQYF
. | . | TRBJ1-1 | TRBV15 | TGTGCCACCAGCAGAGGTGGGGGATTCACCACTGAAGCTTTCTTT | CATSRGGGFTTEAFF
. | . | TRBJ2-3 | TRBV6-1 | TGTGCCAGCAGTGAACTCGGGTGGGATACGCAGTATTTT | CASSELGWDTQYF
TRBD2 | . | TRBJ2-3 | TRBV2 | TGTGCCAGCAGCCTCTCCCGGGAGGGTGGAGATACGCAGTATTTT | CASSLSREGGDTQYF
TRBD1 | . | TRBJ2-1 | TRBV5-4 | TGTGCCAGCAGCCGGGCCTCACAGGGGGCGGCGGGCAATGAGCAGTTCTTC | CASSRASQGAAGNEQFF
. | . | TRBJ2-2 | TRBV19 | TGTGCCAGTAGGCCTACAGGGTTGAACACCGGGGAGCTGTTTTTT | CASRPTGLNTGELFF
TRBD2 | . | TRBJ2-3 | TRBV10-1 | TGCGCCAGCAGTGCGGGACTAGCGGCAGATACGCAGTATTTT | CASSAGLAADTQYF
. | . | TRBJ2-5 | TRBV9 | TGTGCCAGCAGCGTAGAGGGAAAAGAGACCCAGTACTTC | CASSVEGKETQYF
. | . | TRBJ1-1 | TRBV10-1 | TGCGCCAGCAGCGAGAGGACGGACACTGAAGCTTTCTTT | CASSERTDTEAFF
TRBD1 | . | TRBJ1-2 | TRBV2 | TGTGCCAGCAGTCACCCGGACAGGGCCGGCTATGGCTACACCTTC | CASSHPDRAGYGYTF
TRBD1 | . | TRBJ2-7 | TRBV5-1 | TGCGCCAGCAGCAGAGGGACAGCAGAAGGGTACGAGCAGTACTTC | CASSRGTAEGYEQYF
TRBD1 | . | TRBJ2-4 | TRBV30 | TGTGCCTGGAGCCCGAAAGGGGACAGAAAAAACATTCAGTACTTC | CAWSPKGDRKNIQYF
TRBD1 | . | TRBJ1-2 | TRBV2 | TGTGCCAGCAGTGGGACAGGGGTGGGTGGCTACACCTTC | CASSGTGVGGYTF
. | . | TRBJ2-1 | TRBV18 | TGTGCCAGCTCACCAAGCACTTACAATGAGCAGTTCTTC | CASSPSTYNEQFF
. | . | TRBJ1-4 | TRBV2 | TGTGCCAGCAGTGAGGCCAGGGTTGGCCCCTCGCACGCTTTT | CASSEARVGPSHAF
. | . | TRBJ2-7 | TRBV2 | TGTGCCAGCAGTGAGACACCCTCCTACGAGCAGTACTTC | CASSETPSYEQYF
. | . | TRBJ1-1 | TRBV5-4 | TGTGCCAGCAGCTTGGGTTTCCAAATGAACACTGAAGCTTTCTTT | CASSLGFQMNTEAFF
. | . | TRBJ2-4 | TRBV5-8 | TGTGCCAGCAGCTTGGCCGGGAGGGGGCAGGACATTCAGTACTTC | CASSLAGRGQDIQYF
. | . | TRBJ2-1 | TRBV7-9 | TGTGCCAGCAGCCCTGAGTATGAGCAGTTCTTC | CASSPEYEQFF
. | . | TRBJ2-1 | TRBV10-1 | TGCGCCAGCAGTGACGGGAGTTTAGGTGGCAATGAGCAGTTCTTC | CASSDGSLGGNEQFF
. | . | TRBJ2-1 | TRBV27 | TGTGCCAGCAGTCCCTCTCCCTGGGGGCCCAACACCAACAATGAGCAGTTCTTC | CASSPSPWGPNTNNEQFF
TRBD1 | . | TRBJ1-2 | TRBV5-4 | TGTGCCAGCAGCCCGGGACAGGAGGTCTATGGCTACACCTTC | CASSPGQEVYGYTF
. | few | TRBJ1-1 | TRBV6-7 | TGTGCCAGGCTTCAACCTCACAGGGAATTAATGACTGAAGCTTTCTTT | CARLQPHRELMTEAFF
. | . | TRBJ1-1 | TRBV6-1 | TGTGCCAGCAGTGAAGGGCTACAGGGATGGACTGAAGCTTTCTTT | CASSEGLQGWTEAFF
. | . | TRBJ1-1 | TRBV19 | TGTGCCAGTAGTACACAGACTGAGTACACTGAAGCTTTCTTT | CASSTQTEYTEAFF
. | once | TRBJ2-2 | TRBV2 | TGTGCCAGCAGGGGGACTGCCGGGGAGCTGTTTTTT | CASRGTAGELFF
TRBD2 | . | TRBJ2-3 | TRBV2 | TGTGCCAGCAAGCCAGGGACTAGCGCAGATACGCAGTATTTT | CASKPGTSADTQYF
. | . | TRBJ2-5 | TRBV7-9 | TGTGCCAGCAGCAGCACCCCCGAGACCCAGTACTTC | CASSSTPETQYF
TRBD1 | . | TRBJ2-7 | TRBV29-1 | TGCAGCGTTACGGGACAGTCCTACGAGCAGTACTTC | CSVTGQSYEQYF
. | . | TRBJ2-5 | TRBV6-1 | TGTGCCAGCAGTGAGGTTCTGCCACTGACCCAGTACTTC | CASSEVLPLTQYF